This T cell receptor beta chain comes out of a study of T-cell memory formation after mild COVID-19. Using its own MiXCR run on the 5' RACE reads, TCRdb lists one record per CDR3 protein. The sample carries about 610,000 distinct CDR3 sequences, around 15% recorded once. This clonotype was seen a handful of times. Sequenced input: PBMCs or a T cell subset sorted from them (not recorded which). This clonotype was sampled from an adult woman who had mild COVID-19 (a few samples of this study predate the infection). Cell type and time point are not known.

The CDR3 DNA reads TGTGCCAGCAGTCCGACGACAGGGATTAGTACTGAAGCTTTCTTT. Protein product: CASSPTTGISTEAFF. The chain is built from TRBV27 and TRBJ1-1; 7 bases agree with TRBD1. Germline V gene lookup returns CDR1 MNHEY and CDR2 SMNVEV (reference sequence). This CDR3 is 15 amino acids long. With V trimmed by 5 bases and J by 5 bases, 11 bases remained unmatched.